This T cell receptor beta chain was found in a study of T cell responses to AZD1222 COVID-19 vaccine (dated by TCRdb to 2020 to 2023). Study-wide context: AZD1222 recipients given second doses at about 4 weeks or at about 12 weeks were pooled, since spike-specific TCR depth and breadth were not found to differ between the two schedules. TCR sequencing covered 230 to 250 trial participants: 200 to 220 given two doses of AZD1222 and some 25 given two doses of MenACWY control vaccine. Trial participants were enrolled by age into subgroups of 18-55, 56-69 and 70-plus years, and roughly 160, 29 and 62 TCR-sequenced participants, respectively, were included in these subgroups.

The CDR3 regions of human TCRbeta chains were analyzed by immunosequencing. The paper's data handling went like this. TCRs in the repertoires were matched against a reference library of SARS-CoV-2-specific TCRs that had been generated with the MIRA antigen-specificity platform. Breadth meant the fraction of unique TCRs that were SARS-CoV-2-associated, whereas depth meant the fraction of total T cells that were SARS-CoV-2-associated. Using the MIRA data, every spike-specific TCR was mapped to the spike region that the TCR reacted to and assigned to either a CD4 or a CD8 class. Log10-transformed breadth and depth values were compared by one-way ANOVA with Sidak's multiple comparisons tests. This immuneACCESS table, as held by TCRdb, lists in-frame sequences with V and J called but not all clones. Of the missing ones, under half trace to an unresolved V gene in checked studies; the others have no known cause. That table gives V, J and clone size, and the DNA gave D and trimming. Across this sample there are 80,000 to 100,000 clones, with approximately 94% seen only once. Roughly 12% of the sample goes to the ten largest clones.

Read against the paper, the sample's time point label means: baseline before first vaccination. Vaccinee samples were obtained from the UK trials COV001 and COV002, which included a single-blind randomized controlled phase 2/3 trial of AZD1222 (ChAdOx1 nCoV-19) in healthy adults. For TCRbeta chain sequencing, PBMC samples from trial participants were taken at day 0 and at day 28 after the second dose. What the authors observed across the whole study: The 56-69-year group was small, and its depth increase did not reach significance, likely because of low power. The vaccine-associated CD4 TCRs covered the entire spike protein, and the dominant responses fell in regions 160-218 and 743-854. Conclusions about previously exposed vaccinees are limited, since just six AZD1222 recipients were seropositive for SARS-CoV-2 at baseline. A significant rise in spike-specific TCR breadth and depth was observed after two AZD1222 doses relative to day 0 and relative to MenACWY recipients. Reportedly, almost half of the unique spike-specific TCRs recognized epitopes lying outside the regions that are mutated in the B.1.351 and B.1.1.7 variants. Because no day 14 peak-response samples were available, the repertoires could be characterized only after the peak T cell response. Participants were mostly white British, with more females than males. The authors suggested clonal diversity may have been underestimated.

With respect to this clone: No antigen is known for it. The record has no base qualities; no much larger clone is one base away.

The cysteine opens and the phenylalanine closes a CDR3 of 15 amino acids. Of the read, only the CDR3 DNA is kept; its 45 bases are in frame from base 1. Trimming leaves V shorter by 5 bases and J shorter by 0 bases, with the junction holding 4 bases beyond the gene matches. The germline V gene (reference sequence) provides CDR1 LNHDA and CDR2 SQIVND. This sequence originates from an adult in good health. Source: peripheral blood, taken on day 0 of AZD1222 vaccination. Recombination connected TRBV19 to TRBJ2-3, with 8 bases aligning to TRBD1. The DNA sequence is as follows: TGTGCCAGTAGTGACAGGGGTATTAGCACAGATACGCAGTATTTT. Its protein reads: CASSDRGISTDTQYF.